This TCR beta chain was profiled in a study of T-cell memory formation after mild COVID-19. Study conclusions and caveats: For contracting clones, CD4+ ones sat mainly in CM and EM, CD8+ in EMRA.

V was cut by 0 bases and J by 3 bases, with 8 bases left in between. The CDR3 is 13 residues long. CDR1 and CDR2 (germline): DFQATT, SNEGSKA (reference sequence). With regard to this clonotype: Its antigen is not known.

Constant-segment-primed 5'RACE gave TCR alpha and TCR beta cDNA libraries with sample barcodes and UMIs. TCRdb processed the 5' RACE reads anew with MiXCR; each CDR3 protein has one entry. The sample lists 200,000 to 250,000 distinct CDR3 sequences; approximately 10% were seen once. The sequence derives from a man between 18 and 29 years old who had mild COVID-19 (a few samples of this study predate the infection). Cell type and time point are not known. Sequencing was performed on PBMCs or a T cell subset sorted from them (not recorded which). The gene calls are TRBV20-1 and TRBJ1-2, with unresolved D. This CDR3 reads CSARDRAYYGYTF. The CDR3 coding sequence is TGCAGTGCTAGAGATAGGGCTTACTATGGCTACACCTTC.